One sample yielded the 30 T cell receptor beta chains listed below, sequenced in a study of siplizumab effects on memory and regulatory T cells. The assay was immunoSEQ multiplex PCR, and TCRdb's table has in-frame clones only and misses some. The sample has some 96,000 clones; less than 95% are singletons. Sequenced sample: non-Treg CD4+ T cells sorted from blood. Receptors were obtained from a human donor in good health.

The CDR3 loop is CASSRIVGSRPGDTIYF. CDR3 nucleotide sequence: TGTGCCAGCAGCCGGATTGTTGGGAGCAGGCCGGGGGACACCATATATTTT. V is TRBV21-1 and J is TRBJ1-3. TRBV21-1 is marked as a pseudogene. The CDR3 sequence is 17 residues long.

V and J are TRBV29-1 and TRBJ2-4; 9 bases fit TRBD1. The J segment lost 0 bases and the V segment lost 6 bases, leaving 6 bases of the junction unmatched. This CDR3 has 15 amino acids. Germline CDR1 is SQVTM and CDR2 is ANQGSEA. The CDR3 nucleotides read TGCAGCGTGGGACAGGGACTTCTAGCCAAAAACATTCAGTACTTC. Translating it yields CSVGQGLLAKNIQYF. Full variable domain (outside the CDR3, taken from reference TRBV29-1 and TRBJ2-4): SAVISQKPSRDICQRGTSLTIQCQVDSQVTMMFWYRQQPGQSLTLIATANQGSEATYESGFVIDKFPISRPNLTFSTLTVSNMSPEDSSIYLCSVGQGLLAKNIQYFGAGTRLSVL.

V usage is TRBV7-2 and J usage is TRBJ2-5, with 9 positions matching TRBD2. Germline V gene data show CDR1 as SGHTA and CDR2 as FQGNSA. The ends lost 5 bases at V and 5 bases at J; junction bases unmatched: 9. The CDR3 length is 15 residues. CDR3 protein: CASSLPGLAWETQYF. CDR3 DNA sequence: TGTGCCAGCAGCCTACCCGGACTAGCGTGGGAGACCCAGTACTTC.

This clone has just one count. Other DNA sequences in the sample encode the same CDR3. The V and J genes are TRBV30 and TRBJ1-1, with a possible D match to TRBD1 (5 bases). There are 12 residues in the CDR3. CDR1 is GTSNPN, CDR2 SVGIG, per germline (reference sequence). V dropped 3 bases and J dropped 8 bases, with 13 bases sitting between them. The CDR3 coding sequence is TGTGCCTGGAGAGACACTGAGGGGGAAGCTTTCTTT. Protein sequence: CAWRDTEGEAFF.

The rearrangement joins TRBV19 to TRBJ1-1; tentatively, D is TRBD1 (5 bases). CDR3 length equals 16 residues. Germline loops: CDR1 LNHDA, CDR2 SQIVND (reference sequence). Trimming stripped 2 bases from V and 5 bases from J, with 18 bases between. The CDR3 DNA is TGTGCCAGTAGTATACTTCCTCCGGGACGCCAAACTGAAGCTTTCTTT. Encoded protein: CASSILPPGRQTEAFF.

The J gene is TRBJ1-4, the V gene TRBV4-1; a possible D gene is TRBD1 (5 bases). This CDR3 is 17 amino acids long. V was trimmed by 0 bases and J by 3 bases, leaving 14 bases between them. Germline V CDR1 and CDR2: MGHRA, YSYEKL. The chain's CDR3 is CASSQEPRQRANEKLFF. Written as DNA, the CDR3 is TGCGCCAGCAGCCAAGAACCCAGACAGCGGGCTAATGAAAAACTGTTTTTT.

The chain is built from TRBV6-6 and TRBJ1-3; 8 nucleotides agree with TRBD1. Germline V gene sequence: CDR1 MNHNY, CDR2 SVGAGI (reference sequence). CDR3 length: 15 residues. Trimming took 6 bases from V and 4 from J; bases not matched to a gene: 8. The CDR3 region has the DNA TGTGCCAGCAGCATTGTCCAGGGGGCCGGAAACACCATATATTTT. Translating it yields CASSIVQGAGNTIYF.

This clone was counted once. This chain links TRBV11-2 with TRBJ2-7; TRBD2 aligns across 10 bases. Germline CDR1 reads SGHAT; CDR2 reads FQNNGV. This CDR3 comprises 15 residues. Unmatched junction bases numbered 4, after V lost 0 bases and J lost 5 bases. The chain's CDR3 is CASSLDLAGAHEQYF. CDR3 in DNA: TGTGCCAGCAGCTTAGACCTAGCGGGAGCCCACGAGCAGTACTTC.

V and J are TRBV30 and TRBJ2-3; no reliable D call. There are 14 residues in the CDR3. CDR1 and CDR2 (germline): GTSNPN, SVGIG (reference sequence). V gave up 0 bases and J gave up 2 bases, with 9 bases separating them. CDR3 in amino acids: CAWSVPQPTDTQYF. The DNA for the CDR3 is TGTGCCTGGAGTGTACCCCAGCCCACAGATACGCAGTATTTT.

The gene calls are TRBV21-1 and TRBJ2-5; TRBD2, the table's D call, lacks a check against the DNA. The closer fit of TRBJ2-7 to the DNA end suggests the J call may be wrong. TRBV21-1 corresponds to a pseudogene. The CDR3 spans 16 residues. CDR3 sequence: CASSKAPSGSQYEQYF. In DNA, the CDR3 is TGTGCCAGCAGCAAAGCGCCTAGCGGAAGCCAATACGAGCAGTACTTC.

This chain connects TRBV19 to TRBJ2-7, with TRBD1 matching over 9 bases. CDR1 LNHDA and CDR2 SQIVND come from the germline V gene (reference sequence). The junction had 10 bases not matched to a gene; V was cut back by 5 bases and J by 5 bases. This CDR3 region has 15 residues. The CDR3 nucleotides read TGTGCCAGTAGTCCCCAAGGGACAGGGCCCAACGAGCAGTACTTC. It codes for CASSPQGTGPNEQYF.

In its sample, this clone was seen once. This chain links TRBV6-5 with TRBJ1-1; D call uncertain. V lost 6 bases and J 7 bases, leaving 12 bases between the germline ends. Looked up from germline, CDR1 is MNHEY and CDR2 is SVGAGI. CDR3 length: 12 amino acids. The CDR3 nucleotides read TGTGCCAGCAGCTCCTCGCGATTTGAAGCTTTCTTT. As protein: CASSSSRFEAFF.

V and J are TRBV19 and TRBJ2-5, with D perhaps matching TRBD1 (6 bases). Deletions cut 6 bases from V and 5 bases from J, with 19 bases between. The CDR3 contains 15 residues. Germline loops: CDR1 LNHDA, CDR2 SQIVND (reference sequence). The CDR3: CASRGGAWAGETQYF. In nucleotides, the CDR3 is TGTGCCAGTAGAGGGGGAGCGTGGGCCGGGGAGACCCAGTACTTC.

The CDR3: CASSPSGRGRTDTQYF. CDR3 bases: TGTGCCAGCAGCCCCAGCGGGAGGGGACGCACAGATACGCAGTATTTT. The chain is built from TRBV11-1 and TRBJ2-3; the match to TRBD2 covers 10 bases. CDR1 is SGHAT and CDR2 is FQDESV in the germline V gene (reference sequence). V shed 5 bases, J shed 1 base, and the junction held 6 bases outside the gene matches. The CDR3 covers 16 residues.

The J gene is TRBJ2-3, the V gene TRBV20-1; no clear D gene. CDR1 and CDR2 from the germline V gene are DFQATT and SNEGSKA (reference sequence). The CDR3 spans 11 residues. The CDR3 DNA sequence: TGCAGCTCTCGGGCGGCAGATACGCAGTATTTT. Translated, it gives CSSRAADTQYF.

The chain is built from TRBV15 and TRBJ1-3, with D possibly being TRBD1 (5 bases). CDR3 length: 16 residues. Germline V lookup: CDR1 LNHNV, CDR2 YYDKDF (reference sequence). Trimming cost V 0 bases and J 1 base, with 10 bases left between them. The CDR3 nucleotides read TGTGCCACCAGCAGAGATCGGAGACAGTCTGGAAACACCATATATTTT. Its translation: CATSRDRRQSGNTIYF.

The V gene is TRBV5-1, the J gene TRBJ1-1; D gene uncertain. CDR3 length: 12 residues. Germline V gene lookup returns CDR1 SGHRS and CDR2 YFSETQ. The V end lost 1 base, the J end lost 8 bases, and 9 bases lay between the germline ends. This CDR3 reads CASSLLGGEAFF. In DNA, the CDR3 is TGCGCCAGCAGCTTGCTTGGAGGGGAAGCTTTCTTT.

The V and J genes are TRBV28 and TRBJ1-2; 8 bases match TRBD1. This CDR3 contains 17 residues. V was pared by 7 bases and J by 5 bases, with 18 bases of the junction left unmatched. CDR1 is MDHEN and CDR2 is SYDVKM in the germline V gene. In DNA, the CDR3 is TGTGCCAGCACCCAACCCGGGACAGGTTGGATTCGGTATGGCTACACCTTC. This sequence encodes CASTQPGTGWIRYGYTF.

The rearrangement joins TRBV2 to TRBJ2-5; a weak D match, TRBD2 (6 bases). Germline assignment: CDR1 SNHLY and CDR2 FYNNEI. V lost 8 bases to trimming and J lost 1 base, with 20 bases between them. CDR3 length: 16 amino acids. In DNA, the CDR3 is TGTGCCAGCTGTCCCCACTTACTAGCAGGCCAAGAGACCCAGTACTTC. This codes for CASCPHLLAGQETQYF.

The chain employs TRBV5-1 and TRBJ2-3; D assignment may be TRBD1 or TRBD2 (6 bases each). CDR1 is SGHRS and CDR2 is YFSETQ in the germline V gene. This CDR3 spans 15 amino acids. V shed 4 bases and J shed 0 bases, with 12 bases lying between them. The chain's CDR3 is CASSSSGQSTDTQYF. The CDR3 nucleotides are TGCGCCAGCAGCAGTAGCGGACAGAGCACAGATACGCAGTATTTT.

V is TRBV29-1 and J is TRBJ2-7, with D possibly being TRBD1 (5 bases). The V gene's germline CDR1 is SQVTM and CDR2 ANQGSEA. The V and J ends lost 4 bases and 0 bases respectively, with 13 bases between them. The CDR3 is 14 residues long. The CDR3 region is CSVVQQADSYEQYF. In nucleotides, the CDR3 is TGCAGCGTTGTCCAACAGGCTGACTCCTACGAGCAGTACTTC.

The rearrangement joins TRBV2 to TRBJ2-1, with 9 positions matching TRBD2. Germline V lookup: CDR1 SNHLY, CDR2 FYNNEI. The CDR3 is 13 amino acids. The ends lost 8 bases at V and 4 bases at J; junction bases unmatched: 3. The CDR3 region is CASGTSIYNEQFF. CDR3 DNA: TGTGCCAGCGGGACTAGCATATACAATGAGCAGTTCTTC.

The chain links TRBV15 to TRBJ2-1; 11 bases are a match to TRBD2. V was pared by 1 base and J by 4 bases, with 0 bases of the junction left unmatched. Germline V gives CDR1 LNHNV, CDR2 YYDKDF (reference sequence). CDR3 length equals 15 residues. CDR3 loop: CATSRASGGYNEQFF. The CDR3 DNA sequence: TGTGCCACCAGCAGAGCTAGCGGGGGGTACAATGAGCAGTTCTTC.

This clone was seen once. The V and J genes are TRBV7-9 and TRBJ1-4; 8 nucleotides agree with TRBD1. The germline V gene encodes CDR1 SEHNR and CDR2 FQNEAQ (reference sequence). The CDR3 length is 15 residues. Trimming at V came to 4 bases and at J to 7 bases, leaving 8 bases not matched to a gene. CDR3 coding DNA: TGTGCCAGCAGCTCCCCGGACAGGGTTGGTGAAAAACTGTTTTTT. Its translation: CASSSPDRVGEKLFF. Full variable domain (missing parts from reference TRBV7-9 and TRBJ1-4): DTGVSQNPRHKITKRGQNVTFRCDPISEHNRLYWYRQTLGQGPEFLTYFQNEAQLEKSRLLSDRFSAERPKGSFSTLEIQRTEQGDSAMYLCASSSPDRVGEKLFFGSGTQLSVL.

This chain joins TRBV28 and TRBJ2-5, with D possibly being TRBD1 or TRBD2 (5 bases each). Trimming removed 6 bases at V and 1 base at J, with 15 bases between. Per the germline V gene, CDR1 is MDHEN and CDR2 is SYDVKM. The CDR3 has 15 residues. CDR3 amino acids: CASRGTASGQETQYF. The CDR3 DNA reads TGTGCCAGCAGGGGGACGGCTTCTGGCCAAGAGACCCAGTACTTC.

This chain uses TRBV28 with TRBJ1-2; 8 bases agree with TRBD1. The CDR3 contains 15 residues. Looked up from germline, CDR1 is MDHEN and CDR2 is SYDVKM. The V gene end was trimmed by 2 bases and the J gene end by 5 bases; junction bases not matched to a gene: 7. The CDR3 spells CASSLKQGASYGYTF. In DNA, the CDR3 is TGTGCCAGCAGTTTAAAGCAGGGGGCATCGTATGGCTACACCTTC.

The chain uses TRBV19 and TRBJ2-7; tentative D call: TRBD1 (5 bases). V was cut by 2 bases and J by 5 bases, with 13 bases left in between. The CDR3 spans 14 residues. CDR1 LNHDA and CDR2 SQIVND come from the germline V gene (reference sequence). The CDR3 region is CASSIKSGKHEQYF. For the CDR3, the DNA is TGTGCCAGTAGTATAAAGTCAGGGAAGCACGAGCAGTACTTC.

V is TRBV6-5 and J is TRBJ1-2; 11 nucleotides line up with TRBD1. Germline-derived CDR1 and CDR2 are MNHEY and SVGAGI. Trimming took 5 bases from V and 8 from J; bases not matched to a gene: 10. The length of the CDR3 is 15 residues. The CDR3 is CASSLTSGTGGGYTF. CDR3 nucleotide sequence: TGTGCCAGCAGTCTCACCTCCGGGACAGGGGGGGGCTACACCTTC.

V and J are TRBV18 and TRBJ2-7; tentative D call: TRBD2 (6 bases). The CDR3 sequence is 16 residues long. The V end lost 0 bases, the J end lost 2 bases, and 14 bases lay between the germline ends. Germline CDR1 and CDR2: KGHSH and LQKENI. The CDR3 sequence is CASSPPGGSVPYEQYF. DNA for the CDR3: TGTGCCAGCTCACCACCAGGAGGGAGTGTCCCCTACGAGCAGTACTTC.

The CDR3 coding sequence is TGCGCCAGCAGCTTGGCAGACACCGGATACTATGGCTACACCTTC. It yields the protein CASSLADTGYYGYTF. V is TRBV5-1 and J is TRBJ1-2, with D hard to call. The V end lost 0 bases, the J end lost 3 bases, and 12 bases lay between the germline ends. The CDR3 totals 15 residues. Germline V CDR1 and CDR2: SGHRS, YFSETQ.